These 30 T cell receptor beta chains came from one sample sequenced in a study of human T cells and chemical hapten exposure. Each CDR3 protein is one row after TCRdb ran MiXCR on the RACE reads. The sample has 250,000 or so distinct CDR3 sequences, 7% to 10% seen once; the top ten hold 2% to 2.5%. Time point denoted: pre-sensitization, week 0. Regarding treatment: therapeutic diphenylcyclopropenone sensitization with weekly scalp DPC. This sample comprised whole blood, obtained in connection with sensitization to the hapten diphenylcyclopropenone (DPC). These receptors originate from a middle-aged woman with alopecia areata. Some clones in this sample may be carry-over from other donors' samples.

The V and J genes are TRBV2 and TRBJ2-3, with 7 bases aligning to TRBD2. The CDR3 loop spans 14 amino acids. Unmatched junction bases numbered 4, after V lost 1 base and J lost 6 bases. Germline V gives CDR1 SNHLY, CDR2 FYNNEI. The CDR3 DNA sequence: TGTGCCAGCAGTGAAGGCGGGAGAGGGGATACGCAGTATTTT. Encoded protein: CASSEGGRGDTQYF.

This clonotype showed up just a few times. The chain links TRBV7-8 to TRBJ2-2, with 8 bases fitting TRBD2. With 1 base clipped from V and 6 bases from J, the junction kept 10 bases outside the gene matches. The CDR3 is made up of 17 amino acids. Germline CDR1 and CDR2: SGHVS and FQNEAQ. CDR3 DNA: TGTGCCAGCAGCTTAGTCGCCTTAGCGGGATCGGCCGGGGAGCTGTTTTTT. This gives the protein CASSLVALAGSAGELFF.

The chain links TRBV5-4 to TRBJ2-1; 7 bases are a match to TRBD1. From germline, CDR1 is SGHNT and CDR2 YYREEE (reference sequence). This CDR3 has 18 residues. V shed 3 bases and J 3 bases; nucleotides not matched to a gene: 15. The CDR3 is CASSSTGESGPHYNEQFF. The CDR3 DNA reads TGTGCCAGCAGCTCTACAGGGGAATCGGGGCCCCACTACAATGAGCAGTTCTTC.

This clonotype was counted a few times. This chain joins TRBV20-1 and TRBJ1-5; the match to TRBD1 covers 8 bases. Germline V CDR1 and CDR2: DFQATT, SNEGSKA (reference sequence). The length of the CDR3 is 14 residues. The CDR3 bases are TGCAGCGCTTCTGAGGACAGGGTGAATCAGCCCCAGCATTTT. Residues: CSASEDRVNQPQHF.

V gene TRBV6-2 or TRBV6-3 combines with J gene TRBJ1-2, with D hard to call. The CDR3 covers 13 residues. The germline V and J ends were trimmed by 6 bases and 5 bases, with 13 bases remaining between them. Germline lookup yields CDR1 MNHEY and CDR2 SVGEGT. The CDR3 DNA sequence: TGTGCCAGCAGCTCCAAGGACTCTTATGGCTACACCTTC. Translating gives CASSSKDSYGYTF.

This sequence joins TRBV5-6 and TRBJ1-5, with TRBD1 matching 8 bases. Trimming removed 4 bases from V and 4 bases from J; junction bases left unmatched: 7. The length of the CDR3 is 15 residues. CDR1 is SGHDT and CDR2 is YYEEEE in the germline V gene. The CDR3 here is CASSRGQGHNQPQHF. For the CDR3, the DNA is TGTGCCAGCAGCCGCGGACAGGGCCATAATCAGCCCCAGCATTTT.

This clonotype has a handful of counts. A junction boundary mismatches the germline segment, possibly from a read error. The chain has TRBV7-7 and TRBJ2-3; D is possibly TRBD1 (6 bases). The germline CDR1 and CDR2 sequences are SSHAT and FNYEAQ (reference sequence). The CDR3 spans 16 residues. CDR3: CASSFPGQKTPDTQYF. The CDR3 bases are TGTGCTAGCAGCTTTCCAGGACAGAAGACCCCAGATACGCAGTATTTT.

V is TRBV7-3 and J is TRBJ1-6, with D uncertain. In germline, CDR1 is SGHTA, CDR2 FQGTGA. The CDR3 has 14 residues. V lost 3 bases and J lost 6, with 9 bases in between. This CDR3 reads CASSFGLTNSPLHF. The CDR3 region has the DNA TGTGCCAGCAGCTTCGGTTTGACTAATTCACCCCTCCACTTT.

This chain joins TRBV28 and TRBJ2-5, with 10 bases fitting TRBD2. The CDR3 runs to 16 residues. Germline V gene lookup returns CDR1 MDHEN and CDR2 SYDVKM. V trimming: 5 bases; J trimming: 0 bases; junction bases outside the gene matches: 6. The CDR3 protein is CASSTLLAGNQETQYF. The CDR3 DNA sequence: TGTGCCAGCAGTACTTTACTAGCGGGAAACCAAGAGACCCAGTACTTC. The full variable domain, with the rest looked up from reference TRBV28 and TRBJ2-5, is DVKVTQSSRYLVKRTGEKVFLECVQDMDHENMFWYRQDPGLGLRLIYFSYDVKMKEKGDIPEGYSVSREKKERFSLILESASTNQTSMYLCASSTLLAGNQETQYFGPGTRLLVL.

The V and J genes are TRBV12-3 or TRBV12-4 and TRBJ2-1, with D possibly TRBD2 on 6 matching bases. Trimming took 6 bases from V and 2 from J, leaving 11 bases between them. The CDR3 spans 14 residues. CDR3 DNA sequence: TGTGCCAGCAGGAGACTAGGAACCTACAATGAGCAGTTCTTC. Amino acids: CASRRLGTYNEQFF.

This clonotype was picked up many times. The chain couples TRBV6-5 to TRBJ2-1; the D gene is possibly TRBD1 (6 bases). CDR1 is MNHEY and CDR2 is SVGAGI in the germline V gene. V was shortened by 4 bases and J by 6 bases, with 13 bases between the two germline ends. This CDR3 contains 14 residues. CDR3 protein: CASSWEQGINEQFF. CDR3 nucleotides: TGTGCCAGCAGTTGGGAACAGGGTATCAATGAGCAGTTCTTC.

Only a few counts were recorded for this clonotype. The V and J genes are TRBV12-3 or TRBV12-4 and TRBJ1-4; D might be TRBD1 (5 bases). This CDR3 region has 12 residues. Trimming pared 6 bases from V and 7 bases from J, leaving 9 bases between. The CDR3 is CASSRDREKLFF. DNA of the CDR3: TGTGCCAGCAGCAGGGACCGTGAAAAACTGTTTTTT.

The rearrangement links TRBV6-1 to TRBJ1-6; 9 nucleotides align to TRBD1. The ends lost 0 bases at V and 7 bases at J; junction bases unmatched: 4. Looked up from germline, CDR1 is MNHNS and CDR2 is SASEGT. CDR3 size: 16 residues. CDR3 sequence (DNA): TGTGCCAGCAGTGAAGCTTACAGGGGGCCGAATTCACCCCTCCACTTT. This encodes CASSEAYRGPNSPLHF.

This clonotype came up a few times. This sequence joins TRBV20-1 and TRBJ2-6; D assignment may be TRBD1 or TRBD2 (5 bases each). The CDR3 totals 15 residues. CDR1 is DFQATT, CDR2 SNEGSKA, per germline (reference sequence). The V end was cut by 3 bases, the J end by 1 base, with 10 bases between. CDR3: CSASAGSSGANVLTF. The CDR3 DNA follows: TGCAGTGCTAGTGCAGGGAGTTCTGGGGCCAACGTCCTGACTTTC.

The chain couples TRBV20-1 to TRBJ2-5; TRBD1 matches at 8 bases. The germline CDR1 and CDR2 sequences are DFQATT and SNEGSKA (reference sequence). V shed 2 bases, J shed 5 bases, and the junction held 4 bases outside the gene matches. The CDR3 is 13 amino acids. The CDR3 coding sequence is TGCAGTGCTAGACCGACAGGGGAGGAGACCCAGTACTTC. It codes for CSARPTGEETQYF.

In this sample, this clonotype turned up a few times. The chain is built from TRBV7-8 and TRBJ2-3, with D possibly TRBD1 on 6 matching bases. From germline, CDR1 is SGHVS and CDR2 FQNEAQ. V was clipped by 7 bases and J by 2 bases, with 19 bases between them. This CDR3 comprises 16 residues. CDR3 amino acids: CASTSGGGQITDTQYF. The CDR3 nucleotides are TGTGCCAGCACCTCTGGGGGCGGACAGATCACAGATACGCAGTATTTT.

In this sample, this clonotype turned up a few times. V and J are TRBV6-5 and TRBJ2-2; 7 nucleotides align to TRBD1. The CDR3 totals 18 residues. The junction had 14 bases not matched to a gene; V was cut back by 2 bases and J by 5 bases. Germline V gene lookup returns CDR1 MNHEY and CDR2 SVGAGI. The CDR3 DNA is TGTGCCAGCAGTTACGGGTTTGACAGGGTGATTGTTACCGGGGAGCTGTTTTTT. Residues: CASSYGFDRVIVTGELFF.

The chain joins TRBV6-6 to TRBJ2-1; 7 bases align to TRBD2. CDR1 and CDR2 (germline): MNHNY, SVGAGI (reference sequence). The CDR3 has 14 amino acids. The V segment lost 7 bases and the J segment 9 bases; nucleotides outside the gene matches: 12. CDR3 region: CASTVGAGDREQFF. CDR3 nucleotides: TGTGCCAGCACCGTTGGGGCGGGAGATCGTGAGCAGTTCTTC.

This clonotype was found a few times. V usage is TRBV27 and J usage is TRBJ2-1; D unresolved. The V gene's germline CDR1 is MNHEY and CDR2 SMNVEV (reference sequence). The V end lost 3 bases, the J end lost 3 bases, and 9 bases lay between the germline ends. CDR3 length: 14 residues. CDR3 in amino acids: CASSFSTIYNEQFF. The CDR3 DNA reads as TGTGCCAGCAGTTTCTCCACAATCTACAATGAGCAGTTCTTC.

This clonotype was observed many times. The chain joins TRBV10-3 to TRBJ1-6; D not certain. V shed 6 bases and J shed 5 bases, with 8 bases lying between them. The germline CDR1 and CDR2 sequences are ENHRY and SYGVKD. CDR3 length: 13 residues. CDR3 in DNA: TGTGCCATCAGGGACCAAAATAATTCACCCCTCCACTTT. Translation: CAIRDQNNSPLHF.

This clonotype appeared many times. The genes are TRBV12-3 or TRBV12-4 and TRBJ2-1; 8 nucleotides agree with TRBD2. With 4 bases clipped from V and 9 bases from J, the junction kept 2 bases outside the gene matches. The CDR3 extends over 12 amino acids. CDR3 nucleotides: TGTGCCAGCAGTTGGACTAGCTCTGAGCAGTTCTTC. This gives the protein CASSWTSSEQFF.

The gene calls are TRBV20-1 and TRBJ2-3; D tentatively fits TRBD1 or TRBD2 (5 bases each). V lost 6 bases and J 6 bases, leaving 10 bases between the germline ends. The CDR3 has 11 residues. Germline-derived CDR1 and CDR2 are DFQATT and SNEGSKA (reference sequence). CDR3 DNA sequence: TGCAGTGCAGAGAGGGGCGATACGCAGTATTTT. This codes for CSAERGDTQYF.

The rearrangement joins TRBV20-1 to TRBJ2-2; D gene ambiguous. The V end lost 3 bases, the J end lost 0 bases, and 8 bases lay between the germline ends. Germline assignment: CDR1 DFQATT and CDR2 SNEGSKA (reference sequence). The CDR3 loop spans 14 amino acids. The CDR3 sequence: CSASPRSNTGELFF. The CDR3 nucleotides are TGCAGTGCTAGTCCGCGGTCGAACACCGGGGAGCTGTTTTTT.

This clonotype was seen repeatedly, ten times or more. The gene calls are TRBV29-1 and TRBJ2-7, with no clear D. Germline V CDR1 and CDR2: SQVTM, ANQGSEA. CDR3 length equals 11 residues. Between the trimmed V and J ends, which lost 1 base and 7 bases, there was a span of 8 bases. This chain's CDR3 is CSVEGRGEQYF. The CDR3 bases are TGCAGCGTTGAAGGGCGCGGTGAGCAGTACTTC.

This clonotype was found a few times. V and J are TRBV3-1 and TRBJ2-5, with D perhaps matching TRBD2 (6 bases). This CDR3 region has 14 residues. Deletions cut 1 base from V and 7 bases from J, with 13 bases between. From germline, CDR1 is LGHDT and CDR2 YNNKEL (reference sequence). Written as DNA, the CDR3 is TGTGCCAGCAGCCAAGGGGCTAGCGAGAGGACCCAGTACTTC. Translating it yields CASSQGASERTQYF.

Details on this clonotype: A much more abundant neighbour one base away suggests this may be a read error. This rearrangement joins TRBV7-9 to TRBJ2-5; 8 bases agree with TRBD1. The CDR3 consists of 14 residues. CDR1 and CDR2 from the germline V gene are SEHNR and FQNEAQ (reference sequence). J was trimmed by 1 base and V by 4 bases; bases with no gene match: 2. The CDR3 loop is CASSCGTGQETQYF. CDR3 nucleotide sequence: TGTGCCAGCAGCTGTGGGACAGGCCAAGAGACCCAGTACTTC.

In its sample, this clonotype was seen many times. CDR3 nucleotides: TGTGCCACCACCAAGGGTGTGACCGGGGAGCTGTTTTTT. Protein: CATTKGVTGELFF. The chain combines TRBV24-1 with TRBJ2-2; D remains ambiguous. Trimming pared 8 bases from V and 5 bases from J, leaving 11 bases between. Per the germline V gene, CDR1 is KGHDR and CDR2 is SFDVKD. CDR3 length equals 13 residues.

This clonotype was seen only a few times. The chain is built from TRBV5-1 and TRBJ2-2; D is perhaps TRBD2 (5 bases). V was cut by 3 bases and J by 2 bases, with 11 bases left in between. The germline CDR1 and CDR2 sequences are SGHRS and YFSETQ. This CDR3 region has 15 residues. Written as DNA, the CDR3 is TGCGCCAGCAGCTCGCTAGCCAGCAACACCGGGGAGCTGTTTTTT. Translation gives CASSSLASNTGELFF.

The gene calls are TRBV30 and TRBJ1-2, with a tentative D call TRBD1 (5 bases). Germline V lookup: CDR1 GTSNPN, CDR2 SVGIG (reference sequence). V was cut by 0 bases and J by 5 bases, with 16 bases left in between. This CDR3 region has 15 residues. The DNA for the CDR3 is TGTGCCTGGAGTGTCGCCTGGGCAGGGCTATATGGCTACACCTTC. Its protein product is CAWSVAWAGLYGYTF.

The genes are TRBV28 and TRBJ2-7; weak D call: TRBD2 (6 bases). Per germline, CDR1 MDHEN and CDR2 SYDVKM. There are 14 residues in the CDR3. V lost 6 bases, J lost 2 bases, and 14 bases lay in between. The CDR3 coding sequence is TGTGCCAGCAGCCGGAGGGTAAATCCCTACGAGCAGTACTTC. Its protein is CASSRRVNPYEQYF.